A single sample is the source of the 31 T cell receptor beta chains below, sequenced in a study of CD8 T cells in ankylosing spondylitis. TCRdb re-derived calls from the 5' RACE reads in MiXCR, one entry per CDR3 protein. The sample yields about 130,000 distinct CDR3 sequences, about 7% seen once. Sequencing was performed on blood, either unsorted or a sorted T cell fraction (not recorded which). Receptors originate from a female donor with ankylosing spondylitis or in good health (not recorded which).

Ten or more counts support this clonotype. In DNA form, the CDR3 reads TGTGCCAGCAGTCGAGGACAGTTCGACCTCATGAACACTGAAGCTTTCTTT. Its protein is CASSRGQFDLMNTEAFF. The chain links TRBV7-9 to TRBJ1-1; D may be TRBD1 (6 bases). The germline V and J ends were trimmed by 6 bases and 0 bases, with 20 bases remaining between them. Per the germline V gene, CDR1 is SEHNR and CDR2 is FQNEAQ (reference sequence). This CDR3 is built from 17 residues.

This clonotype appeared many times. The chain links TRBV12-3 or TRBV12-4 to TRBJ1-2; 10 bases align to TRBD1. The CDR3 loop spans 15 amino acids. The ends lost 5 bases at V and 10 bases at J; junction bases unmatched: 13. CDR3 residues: CASSITAGTGEDYTF. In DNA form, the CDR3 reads TGTGCCAGCAGTATAACCGCCGGGACAGGGGAGGACTACACCTTC.

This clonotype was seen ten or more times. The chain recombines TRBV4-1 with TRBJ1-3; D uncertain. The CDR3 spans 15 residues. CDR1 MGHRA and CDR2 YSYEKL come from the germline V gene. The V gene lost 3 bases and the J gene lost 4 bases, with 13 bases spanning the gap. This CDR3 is CASSQFELEGNTIYF. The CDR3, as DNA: TGCGCCAGCAGCCAGTTTGAGCTGGAGGGAAACACCATATATTTT.

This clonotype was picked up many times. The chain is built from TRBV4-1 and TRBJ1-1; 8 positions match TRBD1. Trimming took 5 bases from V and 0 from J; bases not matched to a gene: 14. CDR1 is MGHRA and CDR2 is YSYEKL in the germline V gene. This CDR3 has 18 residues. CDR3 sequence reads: CASSLGHTGGKMNTEAFF. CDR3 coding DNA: TGCGCCAGCAGCTTAGGGCACACAGGGGGAAAAATGAACACTGAAGCTTTCTTT.

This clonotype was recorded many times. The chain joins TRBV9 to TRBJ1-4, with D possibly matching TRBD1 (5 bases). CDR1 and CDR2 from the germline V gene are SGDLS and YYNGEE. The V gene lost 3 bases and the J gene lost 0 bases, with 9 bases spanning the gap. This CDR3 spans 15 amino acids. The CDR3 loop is CASSGTGATNEKLFF. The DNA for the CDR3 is TGTGCCAGCAGCGGCACAGGAGCAACTAATGAAAAACTGTTTTTT.

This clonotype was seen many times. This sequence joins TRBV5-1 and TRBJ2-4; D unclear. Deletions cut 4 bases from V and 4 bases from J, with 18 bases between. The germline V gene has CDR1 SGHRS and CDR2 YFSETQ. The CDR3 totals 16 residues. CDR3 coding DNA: TGCGCCAGCAGCCCCGGAACGGCTGGTCGGAAAAACATTCAGTACTTC. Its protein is CASSPGTAGRKNIQYF.

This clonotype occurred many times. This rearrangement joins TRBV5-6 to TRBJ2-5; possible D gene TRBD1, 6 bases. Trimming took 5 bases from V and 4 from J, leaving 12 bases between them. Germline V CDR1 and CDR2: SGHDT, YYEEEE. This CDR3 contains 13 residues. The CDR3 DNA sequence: TGTGCCAGCAGTCGGACAGTAGTAGAGACCCAGTACTTC. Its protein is CASSRTVVETQYF.

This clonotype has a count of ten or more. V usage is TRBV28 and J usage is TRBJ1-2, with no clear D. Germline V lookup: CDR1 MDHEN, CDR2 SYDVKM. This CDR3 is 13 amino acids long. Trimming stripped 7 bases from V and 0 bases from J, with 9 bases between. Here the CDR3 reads CASTWEANYGYTF. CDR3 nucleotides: TGTGCCAGCACCTGGGAAGCTAACTATGGCTACACCTTC.

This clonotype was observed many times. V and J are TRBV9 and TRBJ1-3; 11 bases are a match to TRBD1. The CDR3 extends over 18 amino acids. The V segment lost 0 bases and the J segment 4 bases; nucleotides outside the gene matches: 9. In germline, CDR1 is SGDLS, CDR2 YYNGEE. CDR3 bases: TGTGCCAGCAGCGTAGCACCGGCCGGGACAGGGGGAGGAAACACCATATATTTT. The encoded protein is CASSVAPAGTGGGNTIYF.

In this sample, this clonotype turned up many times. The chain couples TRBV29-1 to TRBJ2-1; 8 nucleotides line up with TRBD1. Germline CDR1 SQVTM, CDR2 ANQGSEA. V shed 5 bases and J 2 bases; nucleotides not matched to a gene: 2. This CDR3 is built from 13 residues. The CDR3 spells CSVHRGAYNEQFF. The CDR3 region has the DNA TGCAGCGTTCACAGGGGGGCCTACAATGAGCAGTTCTTC.

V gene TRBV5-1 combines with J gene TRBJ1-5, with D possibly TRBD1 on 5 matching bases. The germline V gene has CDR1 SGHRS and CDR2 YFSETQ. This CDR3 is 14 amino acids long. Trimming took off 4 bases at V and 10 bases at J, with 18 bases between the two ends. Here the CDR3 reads CASSLLGEPGPQHF. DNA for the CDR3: TGCGCCAGCAGCCTGCTAGGGGAGCCCGGTCCCCAGCATTTT.

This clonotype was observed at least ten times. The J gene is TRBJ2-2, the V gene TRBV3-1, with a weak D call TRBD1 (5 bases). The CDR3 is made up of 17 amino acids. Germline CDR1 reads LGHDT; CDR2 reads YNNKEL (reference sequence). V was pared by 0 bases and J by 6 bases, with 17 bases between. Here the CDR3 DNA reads TGTGCCAGCAGCCAAGATCTCGAGACAGCGTTAGCCGGGGAGCTGTTTTTT. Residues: CASSQDLETALAGELFF. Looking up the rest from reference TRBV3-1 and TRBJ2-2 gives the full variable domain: DTAVSQTPKYLVTQMGNDKSIKCEQNLGHDTMYWYKQDSKKFLKIMFSYNNKELIINETVPNRFSPKSPDKAHLNLHINSLELGDSAVYFCASSQDLETALAGELFFGEGSRLTVL.

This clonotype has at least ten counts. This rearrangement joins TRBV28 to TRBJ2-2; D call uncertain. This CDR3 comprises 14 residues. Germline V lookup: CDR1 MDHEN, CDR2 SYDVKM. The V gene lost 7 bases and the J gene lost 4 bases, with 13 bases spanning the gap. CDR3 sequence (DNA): TGTGCCAGCACACGAAATCCCACCACCGGGGAGCTGTTTTTT. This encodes CASTRNPTTGELFF.

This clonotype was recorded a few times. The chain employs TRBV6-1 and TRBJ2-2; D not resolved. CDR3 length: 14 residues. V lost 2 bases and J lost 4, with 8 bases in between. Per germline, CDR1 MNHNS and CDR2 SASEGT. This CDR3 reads CASSELTGTGELFF. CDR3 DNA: TGTGCCAGCAGTGAACTCACCGGCACCGGGGAGCTGTTTTTT.

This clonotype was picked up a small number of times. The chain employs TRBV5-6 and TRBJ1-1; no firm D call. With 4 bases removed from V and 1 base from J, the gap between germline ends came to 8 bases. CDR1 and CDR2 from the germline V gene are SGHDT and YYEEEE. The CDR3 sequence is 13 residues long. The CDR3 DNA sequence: TGTGCCAGCAGCCGACTTCCGAACACTGAAGCTTTCTTT. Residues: CASSRLPNTEAFF.

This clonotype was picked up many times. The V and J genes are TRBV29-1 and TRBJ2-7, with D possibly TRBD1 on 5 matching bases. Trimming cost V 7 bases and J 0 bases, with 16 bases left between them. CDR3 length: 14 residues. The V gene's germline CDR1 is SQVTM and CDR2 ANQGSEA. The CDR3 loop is CSAQGSRTSYEQYF. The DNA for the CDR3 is TGCAGCGCCCAGGGAAGCCGAACCTCCTACGAGCAGTACTTC.

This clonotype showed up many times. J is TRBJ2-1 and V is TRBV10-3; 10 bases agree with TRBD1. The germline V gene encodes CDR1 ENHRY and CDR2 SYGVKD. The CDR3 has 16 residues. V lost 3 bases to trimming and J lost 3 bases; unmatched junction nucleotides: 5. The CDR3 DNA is TGTGCCATCAGTGAATCGCGGACAGGGGGCTACAATGAGCAGTTCTTC. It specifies CAISESRTGGYNEQFF.

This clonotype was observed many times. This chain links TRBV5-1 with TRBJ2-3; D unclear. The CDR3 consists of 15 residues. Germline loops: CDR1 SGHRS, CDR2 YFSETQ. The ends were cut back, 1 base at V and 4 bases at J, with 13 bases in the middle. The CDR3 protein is CASSLWADPADTQYF. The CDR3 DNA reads TGCGCCAGCAGCTTGTGGGCGGACCCCGCAGATACGCAGTATTTT.

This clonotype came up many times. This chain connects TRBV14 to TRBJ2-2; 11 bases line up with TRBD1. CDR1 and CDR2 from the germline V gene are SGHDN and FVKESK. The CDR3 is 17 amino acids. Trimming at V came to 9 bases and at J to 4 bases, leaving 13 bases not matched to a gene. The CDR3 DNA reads TGTGCCAGTGATAAACGGCCGGGACAGGGGGGCACCGGGGAGCTGTTTTTT. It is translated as CASDKRPGQGGTGELFF.

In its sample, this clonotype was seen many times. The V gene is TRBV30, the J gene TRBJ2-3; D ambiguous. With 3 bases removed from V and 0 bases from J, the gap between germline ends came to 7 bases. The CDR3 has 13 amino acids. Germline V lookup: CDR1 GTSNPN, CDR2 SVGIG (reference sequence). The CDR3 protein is CAWSRISTDTQYF. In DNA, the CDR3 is TGTGCCTGGAGCAGGATTAGCACAGATACGCAGTATTTT.

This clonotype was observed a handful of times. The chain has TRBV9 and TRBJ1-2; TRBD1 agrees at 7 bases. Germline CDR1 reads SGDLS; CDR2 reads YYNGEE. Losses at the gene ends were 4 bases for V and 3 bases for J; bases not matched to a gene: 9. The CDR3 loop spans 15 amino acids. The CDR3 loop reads CASSPTTGLHYGYTF. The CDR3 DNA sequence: TGTGCCAGCAGCCCCACGACAGGGCTTCACTATGGCTACACCTTC.

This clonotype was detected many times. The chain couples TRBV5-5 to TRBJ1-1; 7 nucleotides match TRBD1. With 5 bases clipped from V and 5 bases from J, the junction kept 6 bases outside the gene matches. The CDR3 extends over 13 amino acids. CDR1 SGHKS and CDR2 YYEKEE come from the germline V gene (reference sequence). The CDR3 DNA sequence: TGTGCCAGCAGACCTAGACAGGGAACTGAAGCTTTCTTT. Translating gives CASRPRQGTEAFF.

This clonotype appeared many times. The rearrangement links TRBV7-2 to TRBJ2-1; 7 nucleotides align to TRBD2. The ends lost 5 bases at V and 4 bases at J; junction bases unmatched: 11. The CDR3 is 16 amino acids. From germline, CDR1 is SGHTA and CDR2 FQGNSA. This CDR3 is CASSNLWGGEYNEQFF. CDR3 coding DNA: TGTGCCAGCAGCAACCTCTGGGGGGGGGAGTACAATGAGCAGTTCTTC. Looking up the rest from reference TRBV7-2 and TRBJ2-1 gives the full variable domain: GAGVSQSPSNKVTEKGKDVELRCDPISGHTALYWYRQSLGQGLEFLIYFQGNSAPDKSGLPSDRFSAERTGGSVSTLTIQRTQQEDSAVYLCASSNLWGGEYNEQFFGPGTRLTVL.

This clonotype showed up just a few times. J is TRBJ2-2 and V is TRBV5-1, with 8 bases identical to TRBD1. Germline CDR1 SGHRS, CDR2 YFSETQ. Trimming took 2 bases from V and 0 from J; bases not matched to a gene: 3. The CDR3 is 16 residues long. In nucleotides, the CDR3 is TGCGCCAGCAGCTTTACAGGGGGTTCGAACACCGGGGAGCTGTTTTTT. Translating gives CASSFTGGSNTGELFF. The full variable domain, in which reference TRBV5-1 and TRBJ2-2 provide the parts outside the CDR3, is KAGVTQTPRYLIKTRGQQVTLSCSPISGHRSVSWYQQTPGQGLQFLFEYFSETQRNKGNFPGRFSGRQFSNSRSEMNVSTLELGDSALYLCASSFTGGSNTGELFFGEGSRLTVL.

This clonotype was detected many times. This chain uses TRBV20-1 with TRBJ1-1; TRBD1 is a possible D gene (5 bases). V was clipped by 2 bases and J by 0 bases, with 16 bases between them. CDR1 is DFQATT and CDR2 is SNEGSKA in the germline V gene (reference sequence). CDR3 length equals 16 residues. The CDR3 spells CSARRSGGAMNTEAFF. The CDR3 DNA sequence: TGCAGTGCTAGACGGTCGGGAGGGGCGATGAACACTGAAGCTTTCTTT.

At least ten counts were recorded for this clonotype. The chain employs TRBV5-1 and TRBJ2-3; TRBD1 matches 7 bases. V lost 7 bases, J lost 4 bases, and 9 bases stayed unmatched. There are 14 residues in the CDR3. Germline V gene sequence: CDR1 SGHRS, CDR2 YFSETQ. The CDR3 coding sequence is TGCGCCAGCGGACCGACAGGGTGGCCAGATACGCAGTATTTT. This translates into CASGPTGWPDTQYF. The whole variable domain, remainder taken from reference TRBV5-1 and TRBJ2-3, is KAGVTQTPRYLIKTRGQQVTLSCSPISGHRSVSWYQQTPGQGLQFLFEYFSETQRNKGNFPGRFSGRQFSNSRSEMNVSTLELGDSALYLCASGPTGWPDTQYFGPGTRLTVL.

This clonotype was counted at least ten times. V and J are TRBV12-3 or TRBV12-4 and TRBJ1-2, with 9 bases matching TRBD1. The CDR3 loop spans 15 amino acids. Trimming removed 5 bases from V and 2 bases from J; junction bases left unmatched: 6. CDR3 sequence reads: CASSRNRGLNYGYTF. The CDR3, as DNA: TGTGCCAGCAGTCGGAACAGGGGGCTAAACTATGGCTACACCTTC.

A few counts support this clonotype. This chain's CDR3 is CSAYRTSGGQFF. Here the CDR3 DNA reads TGCAGTGCCTACCGGACTAGCGGGGGGCAGTTCTTC. The chain joins TRBV20-1 to TRBJ2-1; 13 nucleotides line up with TRBD2. The germline V gene has CDR1 DFQATT and CDR2 SNEGSKA (reference sequence). The CDR3 has 12 residues. V shed 6 bases, J shed 12 bases, and the junction held 5 bases outside the gene matches.

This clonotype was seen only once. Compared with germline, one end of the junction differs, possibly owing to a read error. The CDR3 loop reads CASSLRTRWDMQYF. The CDR3, as DNA: TGTGCCAGCAGCCTACGGACTAGATGGGATATGCAGTATTTT. J is TRBJ2-3 and V is TRBV7-2; 7 nucleotides agree with TRBD2. Germline V gene sequence: CDR1 SGHTA, CDR2 FQGNSA. The CDR3 runs to 14 residues.

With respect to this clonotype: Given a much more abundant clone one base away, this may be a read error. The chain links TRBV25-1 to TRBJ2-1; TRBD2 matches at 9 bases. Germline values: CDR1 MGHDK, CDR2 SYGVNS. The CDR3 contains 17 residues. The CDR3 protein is CASSELWLAGTNNGQFF. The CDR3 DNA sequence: TGTGCCAGCAGTGAATTGTGGCTAGCGGGGACCAACAATGGGCAGTTCTTC.

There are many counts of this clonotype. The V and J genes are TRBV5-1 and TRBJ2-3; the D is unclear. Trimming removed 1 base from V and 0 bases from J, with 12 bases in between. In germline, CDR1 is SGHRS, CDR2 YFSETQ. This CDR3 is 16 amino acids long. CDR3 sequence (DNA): TGCGCCAGCAGCTTGAACCGCATTGCTAGCACAGATACGCAGTATTTT. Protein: CASSLNRIASTDTQYF.